This T cell receptor beta chain came from a study of blood T cell repertoires in COVID-19. About the research overall: Nucleic acid was either cDNA or gDNA, and it came from T cells, B-cell-depleted T cells, or PBMCs.

The protocol was immunoSEQ multiplex PCR, while the TCRdb copy is restricted to in-frame clones and leaves out a portion. The table has 150,000 to 200,000 clones, roughly 85% seen once. Germline V gene sequence: CDR1 SGHAT, CDR2 FQNNGV. This CDR3 contains 16 residues. The ends lost 5 bases at V and 2 bases at J; junction bases unmatched: 9. Sequenced material: peripheral blood. The chain joins TRBV11-2 to TRBJ2-1, with 7 bases lining up with TRBD1. The sequence was collected from a woman aged 70-85 years with acute or convalescent COVID-19. The CDR3 is CASSQGETGPYNEQFF. The CDR3 DNA is TGTGCCAGCAGCCAGGGCGAGACAGGGCCCTACAATGAGCAGTTCTTC.